This TCR beta chain was sequenced for a study of blood T cells in healthy people across ages (dated by TCRdb to the mid-2010s). Regarding the complete study: In model experiments, roughly one uniquely barcoded TCR beta cDNA molecule per two T cells was captured by template switching. Using deep sequencing normalized with unique cDNA molecular identifiers, the study measured how TCR beta repertoire diversity changes with age. Donors were grouped into four age groups: young (average roughly 15 years), middle-aged (around 39), aged (around 56) and long-lived (around 80). Donors of different ages were randomly distributed across sequencing lanes to avoid experimental bias. For two donors (one aged 18 to 29 and one aged 80 or older), the study analyzed two additional independent replicas of 1 million unique cDNA reads from the same blood draw.

Library generation was performed with 5' RACE. Data came from an Illumina HiSeq 2500. A second PCR of about 7 to 12 cycles was run with a J-beta primer mix and a sample-barcoded 5' primer. A unique molecular identifier was introduced onto each TCR beta cDNA molecule by a template-switch 5' adaptor carrying 12 random nucleotides. Each sample yielded at least 3 million CDR3-containing paired-end reads. All of the RNA was converted into first-strand cDNA using the Mint cDNA synthesis kit, with a TRBC-specific oligonucleotide serving as the primer. All cDNA was treated with uracil-DNA glycosylase and then went through a first 18-cycle PCR with the universal primers M1SS and BC2_uni_R. On the study's bioinformatics: For normalization, 1 million high-quality reads, each with a distinct molecular identifier, were randomly selected from each sample. Reads sharing molecular identifiers were discarded rather than binned into consensus sequences. CDR3 identification, clonotype clustering and error correction used MiTCR with a Q25 quality threshold and the strictest error-elimination algorithm. Lower-bound total TCR beta diversity was estimated with a nonparametric unseen species model using Euler transformation. TCRdb redid the processing of the public reads, applying fastp at Q25 and MiXCR, and retained in-frame beta chains. Every entry covers one CDR3 protein and lists the most common genes and DNA from its rows. In this record, the V and J calls reflect TCRdb's handling and not the investigators' own analysis. Counted in this sample were roughly 1.6 million distinct CDR3 sequences; about 32% of them appeared once. Of the sample, roughly 10% falls within the top ten clones.

The table lists this clonotype with a few counts. Its antigen is not yet known. Within one base of it there is no much larger clone, and no base qualities were kept. Results the study describes overall, beyond this receptor: Because profiling used bulk unsorted PBMCs, naive and antigen-experienced compartments could not be compared conclusively. Donor CMV infection status was unknown, potentially confounding age-related changes in expanded clonotypes. Total diversity estimates from one million sequenced T cells were considered lower bounds and underestimates. As age increased, observed TCR beta diversity per million T cells dropped in a roughly linear way, and a significant reduction was already evident by age about 40. The long-lived group showed more naive CD4+ T cells, fewer expanded clones and increased TCR diversity than the aged group, suggesting age selection. Observed TCR beta diversity correlated strongly with the percentage of naive T cells measured by flow cytometry.

As encoded in the germline V gene (reference sequence), CDR1 is DFQATT while CDR2 is SNEGSKA. V loses 1 base at its end and J loses 4 bases; junction bases beyond the gene matches: 8. Its CDR3 holds 15 amino acids, cysteine through phenylalanine. The kept DNA is CDR3 alone, 45 bases in frame from the first base. Systemically healthy Caucasian individuals from Russia, about 38 in total and aged roughly 6 to 100 years, were included as donors. Approximately 9 milliliters of peripheral blood were collected from each donor into EDTA-treated Vacutainer tubes. Ficoll-Paque density-gradient centrifugation was used to isolate PBMCs, with at least 7 million per sample. Trizol reagent was used to extract total RNA from PBMCs, with at least 5.5 micrograms per sample. Naive CD45RAhigh/CD27high T cell percentages were measured by flow cytometry on a PBMC aliquot from every donor.

The chain employs TRBV20-1 and TRBJ2-3; 7 of the junction bases match TRBD2. Source material: blood. The sequence derives from a woman aged 30 to 39 in good health. CDR3 sequence: CSARASGGGSDTQYF. The DNA sequence is given as TGCAGTGCTAGAGCGTCTGGCGGGGGATCAGATACGCAGTATTTT.